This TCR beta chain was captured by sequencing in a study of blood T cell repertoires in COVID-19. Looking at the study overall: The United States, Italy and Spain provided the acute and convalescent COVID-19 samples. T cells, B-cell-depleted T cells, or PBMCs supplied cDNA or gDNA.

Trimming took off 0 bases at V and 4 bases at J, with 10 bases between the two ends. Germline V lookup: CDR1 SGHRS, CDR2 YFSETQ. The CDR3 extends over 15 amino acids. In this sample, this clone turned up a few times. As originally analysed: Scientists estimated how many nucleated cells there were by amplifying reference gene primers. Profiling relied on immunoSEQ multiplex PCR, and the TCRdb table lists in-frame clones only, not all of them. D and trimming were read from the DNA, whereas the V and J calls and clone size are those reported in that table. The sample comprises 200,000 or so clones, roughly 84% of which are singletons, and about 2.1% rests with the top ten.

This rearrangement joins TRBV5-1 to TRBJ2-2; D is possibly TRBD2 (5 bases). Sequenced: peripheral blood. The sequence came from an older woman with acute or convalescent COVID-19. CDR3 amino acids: CASSLAVASTGELFF. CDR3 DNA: TGCGCCAGCAGCTTGGCGGTAGCGAGCACCGGGGAGCTGTTTTTT.